The text below deals with one T cell receptor beta chain. The antigen is undetermined. This sample was taken from a study of cytomegalovirus exposure and HLA in healthy donors. The study, taken as a whole, reports: Association of a missense DCLRE1C variant with TCR beta V- and J-gene trimming was reported in a later analysis.

The CDR3 covers 13 residues. Trimming stripped 6 bases from V and 1 base from J, with 10 bases between. Per the germline V gene, CDR1 is MGHRA and CDR2 is YSYEKL. A multiplex PCR was run with 60 Vbeta primers and 13 Jbeta primers. Method: immunoSEQ multiplex PCR; TCRdb's copy keeps in-frame clones and lacks some. The sample carries roughly 170,000 clones, 70% to 80% recorded once. This TCR was sampled from a young woman in good health and CMV-seropositive. The gene calls are TRBV4-1 and TRBJ2-7; tentative D call: TRBD2 (5 bases). The source material was PBMCs. The CDR3 loop is CASSYGVSYEQYF. CDR3 in DNA: TGCGCCAGCAGTTACGGGGTATCCTACGAGCAGTACTTC.